The next 3 T cell receptor beta chains were all read from a single sample in a study of blood T cell repertoires in COVID-19 (dated by TCRdb to the early 2020s). Library preparation employed the immunoSEQ multiplex PCR assay. In its TCRdb copy, this immuneACCESS table keeps in-frame sequences only and misses some clones. Where compared with another copy, unresolved V genes explain less than half of these, and the others have no known cause. The sample table contains some 93,000 clones; only one count was recorded for just under 85% of them. More than 9% of the sample is taken by the ten largest. The sample was peripheral blood. The receptors derive from a man aged 70 or older with acute or convalescent COVID-19.

This clone was seen a single time. The chain joins TRBV27 to TRBJ2-1, with 8 bases lining up with TRBD2. CDR1 and CDR2 from the germline V gene are MNHEY and SMNVEV (reference sequence). Germline trimming cut 0 bases from V and 4 bases from J; bases unmatched to any gene: 8. The length of the CDR3 is 17 residues. CDR3 sequence: CASSLSLLAENYNEQFF. The CDR3 DNA is TGTGCCAGCAGTTTATCCCTACTAGCGGAAAATTACAATGAGCAGTTCTTC.

The CDR3 DNA follows: TGTGCCAGCAGCTTGGCCGGGGTACAAGAGACCCAGTACTTC. It translates to CASSLAGVQETQYF. This chain uses TRBV7-2 with TRBJ2-5, with D maybe TRBD2 (5 bases). The CDR3 loop spans 14 amino acids. The V end lost 3 bases, the J end lost 2 bases, and 10 bases lay between the germline ends. Per the germline V gene, CDR1 is SGHTA and CDR2 is FQGNSA.

This chain uses TRBV7-6 with TRBJ1-4; D perhaps matches TRBD1 (6 bases). The germline V gene has CDR1 SGHVS and CDR2 FNYEAQ. The length of the CDR3 is 16 residues. V lost 4 bases and J lost 5, with 17 bases in between. The CDR3 DNA reads as TGTGCCAGCAGCTCCACGGCCGGGACAAGAAATGAAAAACTGTTTTTT. Translated: CASSSTAGTRNEKLFF.